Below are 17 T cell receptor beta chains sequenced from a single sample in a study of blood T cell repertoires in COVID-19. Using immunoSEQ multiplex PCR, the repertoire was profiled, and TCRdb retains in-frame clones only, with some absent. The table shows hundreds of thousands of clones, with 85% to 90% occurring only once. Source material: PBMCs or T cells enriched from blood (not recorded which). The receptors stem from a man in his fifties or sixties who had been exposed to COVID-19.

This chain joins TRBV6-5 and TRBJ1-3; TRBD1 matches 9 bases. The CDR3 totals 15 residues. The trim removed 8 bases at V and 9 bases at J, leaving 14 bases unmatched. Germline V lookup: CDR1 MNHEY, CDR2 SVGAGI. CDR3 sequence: CASGSSGTGYFTIYF. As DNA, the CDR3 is TGTGCCAGCGGGTCCTCCGGGACAGGGTATTTCACCATATATTTT.

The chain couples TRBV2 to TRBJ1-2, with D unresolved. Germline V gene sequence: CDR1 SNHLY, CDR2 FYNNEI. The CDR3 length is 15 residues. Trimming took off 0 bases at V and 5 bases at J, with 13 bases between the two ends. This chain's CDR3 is CASSEALSVGYGYTF. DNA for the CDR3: TGTGCCAGCAGTGAAGCCCTCAGTGTTGGTTATGGCTACACCTTC.

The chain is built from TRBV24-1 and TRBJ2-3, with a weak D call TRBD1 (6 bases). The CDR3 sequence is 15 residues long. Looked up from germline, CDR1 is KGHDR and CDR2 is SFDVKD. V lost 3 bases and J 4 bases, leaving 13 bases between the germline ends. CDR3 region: CATSDVSRGADTQYF. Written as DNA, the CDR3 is TGTGCCACCAGTGATGTTAGCAGGGGAGCAGATACGCAGTATTTT.

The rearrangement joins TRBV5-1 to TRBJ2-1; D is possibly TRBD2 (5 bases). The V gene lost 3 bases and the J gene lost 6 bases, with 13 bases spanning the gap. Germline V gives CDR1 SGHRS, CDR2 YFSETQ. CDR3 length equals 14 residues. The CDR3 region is CASSSGTLANEQFF. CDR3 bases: TGCGCCAGCAGCTCGGGAACCCTAGCCAATGAGCAGTTCTTC.

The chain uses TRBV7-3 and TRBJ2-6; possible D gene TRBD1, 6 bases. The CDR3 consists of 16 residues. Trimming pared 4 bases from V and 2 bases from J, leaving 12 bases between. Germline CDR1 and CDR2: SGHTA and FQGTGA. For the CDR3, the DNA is TGTGCCAGCAGCTCAGGCAGGGGACCTGGGGCCAACGTCCTGACTTTC. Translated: CASSSGRGPGANVLTF.

The CDR3 sequence is CASTPGWRDVGQPQHF. The CDR3 nucleotides read TGTGCCAGTACTCCAGGGTGGCGGGACGTGGGTCAGCCCCAGCATTTT. This rearrangement joins TRBV19 to TRBJ1-5, with D perhaps matching TRBD1 (5 bases). The germline V and J ends were trimmed by 7 bases and 6 bases, with 22 bases remaining between them. Germline V gene sequence: CDR1 LNHDA, CDR2 SQIVND (reference sequence). The CDR3 is 16 amino acids.

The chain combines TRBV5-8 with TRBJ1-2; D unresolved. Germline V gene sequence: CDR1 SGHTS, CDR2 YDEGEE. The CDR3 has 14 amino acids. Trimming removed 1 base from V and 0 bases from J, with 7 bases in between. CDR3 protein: CASSLSPANYGYTF. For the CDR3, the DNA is TGTGCCAGCAGCTTGTCGCCGGCTAACTATGGCTACACCTTC.

The CDR3 region is CASSLAGLSGVSGYTF. The DNA for the CDR3 is TGTGCCAGCAGCCTCGCCGGCCTTTCAGGGGTTAGTGGCTACACCTTC. The V call is TRBV14, the J call TRBJ1-2; perhaps TRBD1 as D (6 bases). Trimming took off 4 bases at V and 7 bases at J, with 22 bases between the two ends. Germline lookup yields CDR1 SGHDN and CDR2 FVKESK. CDR3 size: 16 residues. Drawing the rest from reference TRBV14 and TRBJ1-2, the complete variable domain is EAGVTQFPSHSVIEKGQTVTLRCDPISGHDNLYWYRRVMGKEIKFLLHFVKESKQDESGMPNNRFLAERTGGTYSTLKVQPAELEDSGVYFCASSLAGLSGVSGYTFGSGTRLTVV.

In nucleotides, the CDR3 is TGTGCCAGTGTGTCTCGCGGGGGCCCCCAAGAGACCCAGTACTTC. Its protein is CASVSRGGPQETQYF. The rearrangement uses TRBV28 and TRBJ2-5; possibly TRBD2 for D (7 bases). Trimming removed 9 bases from V and 1 base from J, with 18 bases in between. The germline gives CDR1 MDHEN, CDR2 SYDVKM. The CDR3 has 15 amino acids.

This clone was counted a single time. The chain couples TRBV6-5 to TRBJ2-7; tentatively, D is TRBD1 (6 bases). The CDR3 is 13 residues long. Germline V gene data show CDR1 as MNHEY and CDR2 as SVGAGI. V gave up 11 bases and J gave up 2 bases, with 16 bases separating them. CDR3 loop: CAVGRGAPYEQYV. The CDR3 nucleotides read TGTGCCGTCGGCAGGGGAGCCCCCTACGAGCAGTACGTC.

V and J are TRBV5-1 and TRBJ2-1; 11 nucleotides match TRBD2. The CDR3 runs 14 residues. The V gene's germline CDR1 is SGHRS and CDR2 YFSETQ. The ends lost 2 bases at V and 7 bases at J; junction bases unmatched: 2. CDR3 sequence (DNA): TGCGCCAGCAGCTTTAGCGGGAGGGAGAATGAGCAGTTCTTC. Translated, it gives CASSFSGRENEQFF.

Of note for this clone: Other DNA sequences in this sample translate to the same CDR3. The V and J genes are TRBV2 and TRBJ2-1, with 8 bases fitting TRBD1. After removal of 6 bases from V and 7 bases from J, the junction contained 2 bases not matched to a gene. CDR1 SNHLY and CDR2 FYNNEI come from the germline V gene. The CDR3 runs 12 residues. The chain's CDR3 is CASRDRGNEQFF. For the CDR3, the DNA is TGTGCCAGCAGAGACAGGGGAAATGAGCAGTTCTTC. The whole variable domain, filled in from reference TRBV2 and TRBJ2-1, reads EPEVTQTPSHQVTQMGQEVILRCVPISNHLYFYWYRQILGQKVEFLVSFYNNEISEKSEIFDDQFSVERPDGSNFTLKIRSTKLEDSAMYFCASRDRGNEQFFGPGTRLTVL.

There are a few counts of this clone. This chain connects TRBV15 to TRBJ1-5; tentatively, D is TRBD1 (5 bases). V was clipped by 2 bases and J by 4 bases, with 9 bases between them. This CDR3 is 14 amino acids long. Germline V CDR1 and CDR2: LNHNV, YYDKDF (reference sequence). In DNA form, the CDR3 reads TGTGCCACCAGCAGACCAGGGATTAATCAGCCCCAGCATTTT. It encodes CATSRPGINQPQHF. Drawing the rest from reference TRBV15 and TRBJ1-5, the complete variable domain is DAMVIQNPRYQVTQFGKPVTLSCSQTLNHNVMYWYQQKSSQAPKLLFHYYDKDFNNEADTPDNFQSRRPNTSFCFLDIRSPGLGDTAMYLCATSRPGINQPQHFGDGTRLSIL.

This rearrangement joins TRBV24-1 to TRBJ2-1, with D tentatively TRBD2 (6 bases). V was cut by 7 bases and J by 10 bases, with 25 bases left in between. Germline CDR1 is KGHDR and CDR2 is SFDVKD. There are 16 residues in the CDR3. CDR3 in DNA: TGTGCCACCAGGGCCCGGGACTCCTCTATTTTTGGGGAGCAGTTCTTC. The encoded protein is CATRARDSSIFGEQFF.

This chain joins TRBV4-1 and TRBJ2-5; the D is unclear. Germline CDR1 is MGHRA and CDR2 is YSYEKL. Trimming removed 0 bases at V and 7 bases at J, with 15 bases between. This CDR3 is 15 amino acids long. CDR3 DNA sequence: TGCGCCAGCAGCCAAGATCCTCGTACCCCAGGGACCCAGTACTTC. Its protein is CASSQDPRTPGTQYF.

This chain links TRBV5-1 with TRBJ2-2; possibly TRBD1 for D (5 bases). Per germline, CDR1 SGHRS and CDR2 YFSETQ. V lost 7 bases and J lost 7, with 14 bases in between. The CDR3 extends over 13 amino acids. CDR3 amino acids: CASQTDRDGELFF. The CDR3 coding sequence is TGCGCCAGCCAAACCGACAGAGACGGGGAGCTGTTTTTT. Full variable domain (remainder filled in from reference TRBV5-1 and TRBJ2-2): KAGVTQTPRYLIKTRGQQVTLSCSPISGHRSVSWYQQTPGQGLQFLFEYFSETQRNKGNFPGRFSGRQFSNSRSEMNVSTLELGDSALYLCASQTDRDGELFFGEGSRLTVL.

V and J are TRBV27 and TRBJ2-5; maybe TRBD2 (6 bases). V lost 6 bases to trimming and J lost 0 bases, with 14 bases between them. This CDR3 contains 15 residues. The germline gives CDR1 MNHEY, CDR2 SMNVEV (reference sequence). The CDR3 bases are TGTGCCAGCAGCCCGGTTAGCGGACACCAAGAGACCCAGTACTTC. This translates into CASSPVSGHQETQYF.